Following are 22 T cell receptor beta chains from one sample sequenced in a study of shared clonotypes between healthy human individuals. The data were produced by immunoSEQ multiplex PCR, yet TCRdb's version contains in-frame clones alone and is incomplete. Of about 1.1 million clones listed, approximately 77% are singletons. Sequenced: memory CD4+ T cells from PBMCs. Subset: CD45RA-negative fraction. The receptors derive from a man aged 18 to 30 in good health. Some clones in this sample may be carry-over from other donors' samples.

This chain connects TRBV28 to TRBJ2-7; a weak D match, TRBD2 (6 bases). The CDR3 is 13 amino acids. Germline CDR1 reads MDHEN; CDR2 reads SYDVKM. The ends were cut back, 5 bases at V and 3 bases at J, with 11 bases in the middle. The CDR3 bases are TGTGCCAGCAGTCGCCCGGGGGTCTACGAGCAGTACTTC. Encoded protein: CASSRPGVYEQYF.

The gene calls are TRBV5-1 and TRBJ2-2; 10 bases are shared with TRBD1. Losses at the gene ends were 0 bases for V and 4 bases for J; bases not matched to a gene: 6. There are 17 residues in the CDR3. CDR1 SGHRS and CDR2 YFSETQ come from the germline V gene. Here the CDR3 reads CASSLDPGQGTTGELFF. Written as DNA, the CDR3 is TGCGCCAGCAGCTTGGATCCGGGACAGGGGACCACCGGGGAGCTGTTTTTT.

The genes are TRBV28 and TRBJ1-1; tentative D call: TRBD1 (5 bases). V lost 3 bases and J 3 bases, leaving 17 bases between the germline ends. The CDR3 totals 16 residues. The germline V gene encodes CDR1 MDHEN and CDR2 SYDVKM. DNA of the CDR3: TGTGCCAGCAGTTTCTCGGACGGATGGGGGGACACTGAAGCTTTCTTT. Amino acid sequence: CASSFSDGWGDTEAFF.

This clone showed up just once. The V gene is TRBV7-8, the J gene TRBJ1-4; TRBD1 is a possible D gene (5 bases). The CDR3 totals 14 residues. V lost 0 bases, J lost 7 bases, and 9 bases lay in between. Per germline, CDR1 SGHVS and CDR2 FQNEAQ. The CDR3 sequence: CASSLAGLGEKLFF. CDR3 nucleotide sequence: TGTGCCAGCAGCTTAGCGGGGCTGGGTGAAAAACTGTTTTTT.

The V and J genes are TRBV5-1 and TRBJ2-7, with D possibly being TRBD1 (6 bases). The V and J ends lost 5 bases and 7 bases respectively, with 22 bases between them. The CDR3 spans 15 residues. Germline lookup yields CDR1 SGHRS and CDR2 YFSETQ. DNA of the CDR3: TGCGCCAGCAGTTGGTTACAGGGCCCGACGGGGGAGCAGTACTTC. Amino acids: CASSWLQGPTGEQYF. The variable domain in full, completed from reference TRBV5-1 and TRBJ2-7, reads KAGVTQTPRYLIKTRGQQVTLSCSPISGHRSVSWYQQTPGQGLQFLFEYFSETQRNKGNFPGRFSGRQFSNSRSEMNVSTLELGDSALYLCASSWLQGPTGEQYFGPGTRLTVT.

V usage is TRBV18 and J usage is TRBJ2-4, with D hard to call. V lost 3 bases, J lost 0 bases, and 6 bases lay in between. The CDR3 consists of 14 residues. In germline, CDR1 is KGHSH, CDR2 LQKENI. This CDR3 reads CASSPSLAKNIQYF. In nucleotides, the CDR3 is TGTGCCAGCTCACCCAGCCTAGCCAAAAACATTCAGTACTTC.

This clone has a handful of counts. DNA for the CDR3: TGTGCCAGCAGCTTAGGGGCTCACCGGGGCGAGACCCAGTACTTC. Translation gives CASSLGAHRGETQYF. V and J are TRBV7-2 and TRBJ2-5; either TRBD1 or TRBD2 may fit D (5 bases each). Trimming left V 1 base short and J 5 bases short, with 14 bases between. The CDR3 has 15 amino acids. CDR1 and CDR2 from the germline V gene are SGHTA and FQGNSA.

CDR3 DNA sequence: TGTGCTAGTGGTTTCGTGGGGGATACGCAGTATTTT. Protein product: CASGFVGDTQYF. V and J are TRBV12-5 and TRBJ2-3; D is ambiguous. The CDR3 runs to 12 residues. The ends were cut back, 3 bases at V and 6 bases at J, with 7 bases in the middle. From germline, CDR1 is LGHNT and CDR2 FRNRAP.

V is TRBV27 and J is TRBJ2-7; 9 bases match TRBD1. Germline CDR1 is MNHEY and CDR2 is SMNVEV (reference sequence). The junction had 6 bases not matched to a gene; V was cut back by 6 bases and J by 3 bases. This CDR3 region has 14 residues. The CDR3 DNA sequence: TGTGCCAGCAGATCGACGGGACAGGGCTACGAGCAGTACTTC. It specifies CASRSTGQGYEQYF.

The gene calls are TRBV4-2 and TRBJ2-7, with D possibly being TRBD2 (5 bases). Trimming removed 1 base at V and 6 bases at J, with 13 bases between. Germline values: CDR1 LGHNA, CDR2 YNFKEQ. This CDR3 region has 14 residues. Here the CDR3 reads CASSQGFTGGEQYF. The CDR3 DNA is TGTGCCAGCAGCCAAGGATTCACCGGAGGCGAGCAGTACTTC.

The chain uses TRBV4-3 and TRBJ2-2; unclear D gene. The CDR3 is made up of 16 amino acids. V was trimmed by 1 base and J by 4 bases, leaving 13 bases between them. From germline, CDR1 is LGHNA and CDR2 YSLEER. The CDR3 nucleotides read TGCGCCAGCAGCCAAGTCGGCATACCTAGCACCGGGGAGCTGTTTTTT. Protein: CASSQVGIPSTGELFF.

This chain uses TRBV5-1 with TRBJ2-7; D is unclear. V lost 2 bases and J lost 1, with 7 bases in between. Germline-derived CDR1 and CDR2 are SGHRS and YFSETQ. The CDR3 is made up of 13 amino acids. The CDR3 region has the DNA TGCGCCAGCAGCTTTGCCGGTTCCTACGAGCAGTACTTC. Residues: CASSFAGSYEQYF. Complete variable domain (other parts from reference TRBV5-1 and TRBJ2-7): KAGVTQTPRYLIKTRGQQVTLSCSPISGHRSVSWYQQTPGQGLQFLFEYFSETQRNKGNFPGRFSGRQFSNSRSEMNVSTLELGDSALYLCASSFAGSYEQYFGPGTRLTVT.

This chain uses TRBV6-6 with TRBJ1-2; D perhaps matches TRBD1 (6 bases). Germline assignment: CDR1 MNHNY and CDR2 SVGAGI (reference sequence). V lost 0 bases and J lost 2, with 7 bases in between. The length of the CDR3 is 14 residues. The CDR3 reads CASSYSGTNYGYTF. The DNA for the CDR3 is TGTGCCAGCAGTTACTCAGGGACAAACTATGGCTACACCTTC.

This chain joins TRBV11-2 and TRBJ2-1; 9 nucleotides match TRBD1. Germline CDR1 SGHAT, CDR2 FQNNGV. V was pared by 6 bases and J by 9 bases, with 15 bases of the junction left unmatched. The CDR3 is 16 residues long. The CDR3 sequence: CASRNGRQGVYGEQFF. For the CDR3, the DNA is TGTGCCAGCAGGAACGGACGACAGGGGGTATATGGTGAGCAGTTCTTC. Full variable domain (missing parts from reference TRBV11-2 and TRBJ2-1): EAGVAQSPRYKIIEKRQSVAFWCNPISGHATLYWYQQILGQGPKLLIQFQNNGVVDDSQLPKDRFSAERLKGVDSTLKIQPAKLEDSAVYLCASRNGRQGVYGEQFFGPGTRLTVL.

This clone was observed a handful of times. The chain is built from TRBV30 and TRBJ1-5; no reliable D call. Per the germline V gene, CDR1 is GTSNPN and CDR2 is SVGIG (reference sequence). Trimming took off 0 bases at V and 3 bases at J, with 3 bases between the two ends. The CDR3 contains 12 residues. The CDR3 region is CAWSVLNQPQHF. In DNA form, the CDR3 reads TGTGCCTGGAGTGTACTCAATCAGCCCCAGCATTTT.

The chain has TRBV2 and TRBJ1-4; D possibly corresponds to TRBD1 (5 bases). Germline V gene lookup returns CDR1 SNHLY and CDR2 FYNNEI. This CDR3 spans 14 amino acids. The V end was cut by 6 bases, the J end by 4 bases, with 12 bases between. CDR3 sequence: CASRGGPINEKLFF. CDR3 coding DNA: TGTGCCAGCAGGGGGGGACCGATTAATGAAAAACTGTTTTTT.

This chain links TRBV11-2 with TRBJ2-7; D is perhaps TRBD2 (6 bases). Trimming left V 2 bases short and J 1 base short, with 18 bases between. The CDR3 consists of 17 residues. Germline-derived CDR1 and CDR2 are SGHAT and FQNNGV. Here the CDR3 DNA reads TGTGCCAGCAGCTTATTTAATCGGGGTGGGAGGTCCTACGAGCAGTACTTC. Translated: CASSLFNRGGRSYEQYF. The variable domain in full, with the rest retrieved from reference TRBV11-2 and TRBJ2-7, is EAGVAQSPRYKIIEKRQSVAFWCNPISGHATLYWYQQILGQGPKLLIQFQNNGVVDDSQLPKDRFSAERLKGVDSTLKIQPAKLEDSAVYLCASSLFNRGGRSYEQYFGPGTRLTVT.

CDR3 region: CSARASYGYTF. CDR3 nucleotide sequence: TGCAGTGCTAGGGCCAGCTATGGCTACACCTTC. The chain joins TRBV20-1 to TRBJ1-2, with unresolved D. V was cut by 3 bases and J by 4 bases, with 6 bases left in between. Germline CDR1 DFQATT, CDR2 SNEGSKA (reference sequence). The CDR3 sequence is 11 residues long.

The J gene is TRBJ2-1, the V gene TRBV2; TRBD2 matches at 8 bases. Germline V gene sequence: CDR1 SNHLY, CDR2 FYNNEI. CDR3 size: 13 residues. Trimming cost V 11 bases and J 2 bases; bases outside gene matches: 5. CDR3 sequence reads: CAPGGDPYNEQFF. In DNA form, the CDR3 reads TGTGCCCCGGGGGGGGACCCCTACAATGAGCAGTTCTTC. The full variable domain, its missing parts supplied by reference TRBV2 and TRBJ2-1, is EPEVTQTPSHQVTQMGQEVILRCVPISNHLYFYWYRQILGQKVEFLVSFYNNEISEKSEIFDDQFSVERPDGSNFTLKIRSTKLEDSAMYFCAPGGDPYNEQFFGPGTRLTVL.

This clone turned up a few times. The chain uses TRBV29-1 and TRBJ2-1, with TRBD2 matching over 10 bases. Per germline, CDR1 SQVTM and CDR2 ANQGSEA. The CDR3 runs to 13 residues. The ends lost 8 bases at V and 9 bases at J; junction bases unmatched: 10. The CDR3 protein is CSSGSGRAGEQFF. CDR3 DNA: TGCAGCTCCGGGAGCGGGAGGGCCGGTGAGCAGTTCTTC.

This clone was seen more than once but under ten times. The rearrangement uses TRBV5-4 and TRBJ2-7; tentative D call: TRBD1 (7 bases). The length of the CDR3 is 14 residues. CDR1 is SGHNT, CDR2 YYREEE, per germline (reference sequence). V dropped 5 bases and J dropped 0 bases, with 12 bases sitting between them. The CDR3 reads CASRRGDSSYEQYF. DNA for the CDR3: TGTGCCAGCAGGAGGGGGGACAGCTCCTACGAGCAGTACTTC. The full variable domain, in which reference TRBV5-4 and TRBJ2-7 provide the parts outside the CDR3, is ETGVTQSPTHLIKTRGQQVTLRCSSQSGHNTVSWYQQALGQGPQFIFQYYREEENGRGNFPPRFSGLQFPNYSSELNVNALELDDSALYLCASRRGDSSYEQYFGPGTRLTVT.

This clone has more than one count but fewer than ten. A much bigger clone sits one base away, suggesting this may be a read error. The chain links TRBV11-2 to TRBJ1-1; no reliable D call. The CDR3 contains 12 residues. The germline V and J ends were trimmed by 2 bases and 1 base, with 2 bases remaining between them. CDR1 SGHAT and CDR2 FQNNGV come from the germline V gene. The CDR3 sequence: CASSLQNTEAFF. The CDR3 DNA sequence: TGTGCCAGCAGCTTACAGAACACTGAAGCTTTCTTT. The whole variable domain, remainder taken from reference TRBV11-2 and TRBJ1-1, is EAGVAQSPRYKIIEKRQSVAFWCNPISGHATLYWYQQILGQGPKLLIQFQNNGVVDDSQLPKDRFSAERLKGVDSTLKIQPAKLEDSAVYLCASSLQNTEAFFGQGTRLTVV.